Below, 3 T cell receptor beta chains from the same sample are listed, as sequenced in a study of PD-1 blockade in classical Hodgkin lymphoma. Every patient was affected by relapse after autologous stem cell transplantation, while exposure to brentuximab vedotin was not uniform. TCRdb's table, derived via immunoSEQ multiplex PCR, lists solely in-frame clones and lacks some. In the table there are about 46,000 clones, roughly 80% of which are singletons. The source was peripheral blood mononuclear cells (PBMCs), collected before the second cycle of nivolumab. The receptors were sampled from a human donor with classical Hodgkin lymphoma.

The CDR3 DNA reads TGTGCCAGCAGTTTATCACTAGCGCCTACCTCAAGGGGTGAGGAAAACATTCAGTACTTC. Amino acid sequence: CASSLSLAPTSRGEENIQYF. This chain links TRBV27 with TRBJ2-4; 7 bases map to TRBD2. Germline CDR1 reads MNHEY; CDR2 reads SMNVEV (reference sequence). The CDR3 is 20 amino acids. V was pared by 0 bases and J by 5 bases, with 19 bases of the junction left unmatched.

This rearrangement joins TRBV10-3 to TRBJ2-2; TRBD1 aligns across 9 bases. V lost 4 bases, J lost 4 bases, and 7 bases stayed unmatched. Germline CDR1 reads ENHRY; CDR2 reads SYGVKD. This CDR3 region has 16 residues. Here the CDR3 reads CAISAAGTGTTGELFF. The CDR3, as DNA: TGTGCCATCAGTGCGGCCGGGACAGGGACCACCGGGGAGCTGTTTTTT.

The chain is built from TRBV5-6 and TRBJ2-5; weak D call: TRBD1 (7 bases). V lost 1 base to trimming and J lost 5 bases, with 18 bases between them. This CDR3 spans 16 amino acids. The germline V gene encodes CDR1 SGHDT and CDR2 YYEEEE. The CDR3, as DNA: TGTGCCAGCAGCTTGAAATTTGCGGGACAGCAGGAGACCCAGTACTTC. It yields the protein CASSLKFAGQQETQYF.